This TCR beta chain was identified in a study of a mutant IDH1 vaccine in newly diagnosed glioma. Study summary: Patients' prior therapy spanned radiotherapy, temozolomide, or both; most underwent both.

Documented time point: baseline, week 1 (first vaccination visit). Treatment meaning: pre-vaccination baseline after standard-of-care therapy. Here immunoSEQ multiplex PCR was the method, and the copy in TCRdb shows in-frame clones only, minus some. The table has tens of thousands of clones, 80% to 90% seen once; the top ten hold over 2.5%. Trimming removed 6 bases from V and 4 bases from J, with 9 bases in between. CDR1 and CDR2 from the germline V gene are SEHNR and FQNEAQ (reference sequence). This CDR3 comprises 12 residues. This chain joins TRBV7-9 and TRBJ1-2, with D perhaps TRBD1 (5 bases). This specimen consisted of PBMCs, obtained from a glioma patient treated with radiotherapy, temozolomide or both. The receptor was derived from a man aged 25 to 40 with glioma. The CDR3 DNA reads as TGTGCCAGCAGTACAGGTGGCTATGGCTACACCTTC. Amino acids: CASSTGGYGYTF.